These 17 T cell receptor beta chains originate from one sample sequenced in a study of blood T cell repertoires in COVID-19. Measured with immunoSEQ multiplex PCR; TCRdb has only the in-frame clones, and not every one. The sample carries 150,000 to 200,000 clones, 65% to 85% recorded once. Sequences were obtained from PBMCs or T cells enriched from blood (not recorded which). The receptors shown here come from a woman aged 55-70 years who had recovered from COVID-19.

This clone appeared a few times. The J gene is TRBJ2-7, the V gene TRBV24-1; 7 bases map to TRBD1. CDR1 and CDR2 (germline): KGHDR, SFDVKD. The CDR3 runs 12 residues. J was trimmed by 3 bases and V by 5 bases; bases with no gene match: 0. The CDR3 is CATSAGGYEQYF. The CDR3 DNA sequence: TGTGCCACCAGTGCAGGGGGCTACGAGCAGTACTTC.

Regarding this clone: Distinct nucleotide sequences in the sample also encode this CDR3. In DNA, the CDR3 is TGCGCCAGCAGCTTGGAAGCAGGGAACTATGGCTACACCTTC. As protein: CASSLEAGNYGYTF. The chain has TRBV5-1 and TRBJ1-2; perhaps TRBD1 as D (5 bases). V was clipped by 0 bases and J by 2 bases, with 8 bases between them. The CDR3 is made up of 14 amino acids. The germline V gene has CDR1 SGHRS and CDR2 YFSETQ. Full variable domain (outside the CDR3, taken from reference TRBV5-1 and TRBJ1-2): KAGVTQTPRYLIKTRGQQVTLSCSPISGHRSVSWYQQTPGQGLQFLFEYFSETQRNKGNFPGRFSGRQFSNSRSEMNVSTLELGDSALYLCASSLEAGNYGYTFGSGTRLTVV.

The genes are TRBV7-2 and TRBJ2-5, with TRBD1 matching 7 bases. The germline CDR1 and CDR2 sequences are SGHTA and FQGNSA. The length of the CDR3 is 15 residues. J lost 7 bases, V lost 4 bases, and 12 bases had no gene match. DNA for the CDR3: TGTGCCAGCAGCTATGACAGGGAAACCTCGAGGACCCAGTACTTC. Amino acids: CASSYDRETSRTQYF.

The chain carries TRBV7-9 and TRBJ1-5; D is unresolved. In germline, CDR1 is SEHNR, CDR2 FQNEAQ (reference sequence). There are 12 residues in the CDR3. Trimming removed 2 bases at V and 7 bases at J, with 6 bases between. The CDR3 is CASSLNGQPQHF. In nucleotides, the CDR3 is TGTGCCAGCAGCTTAAATGGCCAGCCCCAGCATTTT.

J is TRBJ1-1 and V is TRBV4-1, with TRBD1 matching 10 bases. The CDR3 covers 15 residues. V shed 4 bases and J 7 bases; nucleotides not matched to a gene: 9. Germline V lookup: CDR1 MGHRA, CDR2 YSYEKL. The CDR3 nucleotides read TGCGCCAGCAGCCCATCGACCAGGACAGGGGGTGAAGCTTTCTTT. Its translation: CASSPSTRTGGEAFF.

The chain employs TRBV28 and TRBJ2-3, with TRBD1 matching over 9 bases. This CDR3 is built from 16 residues. The V and J ends lost 5 bases and 3 bases, in that order; junction bases with no gene match: 9. Per germline, CDR1 MDHEN and CDR2 SYDVKM. DNA of the CDR3: TGTGCCAGCAGTCTCACCGGGACAGGGAAAACAGATACGCAGTATTTT. This encodes CASSLTGTGKTDTQYF.

The chain employs TRBV6-1 and TRBJ1-1, with D unclear. Looked up from germline, CDR1 is MNHNS and CDR2 is SASEGT. V was trimmed by 3 bases and J by 7 bases, leaving 15 bases between them. This CDR3 region has 14 residues. The CDR3 DNA sequence: TGTGCCAGCAGTGACGGACCGGGGTTTGGTGAAGCTTTCTTT. This translates into CASSDGPGFGEAFF.

This clone was recorded a few times. The V call is TRBV10-1, the J call TRBJ2-2; TRBD2 might be the D (6 bases). The CDR3 contains 14 residues. V lost 4 bases and J 4 bases, leaving 10 bases between the germline ends. Per the germline V gene, CDR1 is WNHNN and CDR2 is SYGVQD (reference sequence). In DNA, the CDR3 is TGCGCCAGCAGTGTCGGGGGTTCCACCGGGGAGCTGTTTTTT. Translated, it gives CASSVGGSTGELFF.

The V gene is TRBV30, the J gene TRBJ1-3; no definite D call. This CDR3 is built from 15 residues. Trimming cost V 4 bases and J 0 bases, with 13 bases left between them. From germline, CDR1 is GTSNPN and CDR2 SVGIG (reference sequence). The CDR3 sequence: CAWKLPSFSGNTIYF. The CDR3 region has the DNA TGTGCCTGGAAACTTCCGAGCTTCTCTGGAAACACCATATATTTT.

The chain combines TRBV30 with TRBJ1-5, with D perhaps TRBD1 (6 bases). V lost 0 bases to trimming and J lost 7 bases, with 10 bases between them. The germline CDR1 and CDR2 sequences are GTSNPN and SVGIG (reference sequence). The CDR3 runs to 13 residues. As DNA, the CDR3 is TGTGCCTGGAGTGTACAGGGAAGGCAGCCCCAGCATTTT. It codes for CAWSVQGRQPQHF.

This clone was seen a single time. The chain recombines TRBV7-2 with TRBJ2-3, with 12 bases fitting TRBD2. CDR3 length: 16 residues. Germline CDR1 is SGHTA and CDR2 is FQGNSA. Germline trimming cut 4 bases from V and 4 bases from J; bases unmatched to any gene: 6. In DNA form, the CDR3 reads TGTGCCAGCAGCTATCCTAGCGGGGGGGTCGCAGATACGCAGTATTTT. Translation gives CASSYPSGGVADTQYF.

The CDR3 loop reads CASSRGLMNTEAFF. DNA of the CDR3: TGTGCCAGCAGTAGGGGACTCATGAACACTGAAGCTTTCTTT. The V and J genes are TRBV6-5 and TRBJ1-1, with a tentative D call TRBD1 (5 bases). This CDR3 contains 14 residues. The V gene lost 5 bases and the J gene lost 0 bases, with 10 bases spanning the gap. The V gene's germline CDR1 is MNHEY and CDR2 SVGAGI.

CDR3 DNA: TGTGCCAGCAGTCCCGCGGGGGGGCCGCAGCCCCAGCATTTT. Residues: CASSPAGGPQPQHF. The chain carries TRBV7-9 and TRBJ1-5; the D gene is possibly TRBD1 (6 bases). Trimming took off 6 bases at V and 7 bases at J, with 16 bases between the two ends. The CDR3 covers 14 residues. Germline V lookup: CDR1 SEHNR, CDR2 FQNEAQ (reference sequence).

This clone occurred once. The rearrangement links TRBV28 to TRBJ2-7; 9 bases align to TRBD2. With 10 bases clipped from V and 2 bases from J, the junction kept 9 bases outside the gene matches. This CDR3 is built from 14 residues. Germline CDR1 MDHEN, CDR2 SYDVKM. CDR3 in DNA: TGTGCCACGGGCCCGACTAGCGGTACCTACGAGCAGTACTTC. It is translated as CATGPTSGTYEQYF.

Turning to this clone: Relative to the germline gene, one junction end is altered; a read error may explain this. The genes are TRBV6-2 or TRBV6-3 and TRBJ1-5; D is unclear. This CDR3 is 15 amino acids long. Germline CDR1 reads MNHEY; CDR2 reads SVGEGT. The CDR3 protein is CASSYLIGSTQPQHF. CDR3 DNA sequence: TGTGCCAGCAGTTACCTGATTGGTAGCACTCAGCCCCAGCATTTT.

This clone has more than one count but fewer than ten. The rearrangement links TRBV19 to TRBJ2-7; 7 bases align to TRBD1. The CDR3 is 16 residues long. CDR1 LNHDA and CDR2 SQIVND come from the germline V gene (reference sequence). J lost 1 base, V lost 11 bases, and 17 bases had no gene match. This CDR3 reads CARKVPPQGKSYEQYF. The DNA of the CDR3 is TGTGCCCGAAAAGTCCCCCCACAGGGGAAATCCTACGAGCAGTACTTC.

This chain links TRBV11-2 with TRBJ2-1; D not resolved. The CDR3 has 15 amino acids. Trimming cost V 5 bases and J 8 bases, with 19 bases left between them. Germline CDR1 and CDR2: SGHAT and FQNNGV. CDR3 sequence (DNA): TGTGCCAGCAGCCTGAACCGACTCCCAGCGCATGAGCAGTTCTTC. It yields the protein CASSLNRLPAHEQFF.